One sample yielded the 24 T cell receptor beta chains listed below, sequenced in a study of tumor-infiltrating lymphocytes in primary liver carcinoma. cDNA specific to TCR beta was made from approximately 0.55 ug of total RNA, with a constant-region primer employed for priming. Slightly modified ARM-PCR, run as three nested multiplex PCR rounds, produced the TCR beta libraries. TRBV1-TRBV30 forward primers and a C-beta reverse primer were used in the first two PCR rounds, which each ran for ten to eleven cycles. Via MiXCR, TCRdb re-called the multiplex PCR reads, giving one row per CDR3 protein. The sample has more than 45,000 distinct CDR3 sequences; over 75% are singletons. Co-extracted RNA and DNA came from 20-30 mg of unsorted bulk tissue. Sequencing was performed on liver tumor tissue from sampling region 5. Subset meaning: tumor region T5, tumor centre. These receptors were taken from a man aged 40-50 years with primary liver carcinoma and hepatitis B virus infection.

J is TRBJ1-1 and V is TRBV29-1; D possibly corresponds to TRBD1 (6 bases). The CDR3 is 15 amino acids. In germline, CDR1 is SQVTM, CDR2 ANQGSEA. V lost 5 bases to trimming and J lost 0 bases, with 16 bases between them. The chain's CDR3 is CSVRVGWDMNTEAFF. DNA for the CDR3: TGCAGCGTTCGGGTGGGGTGGGACATGAACACTGAAGCTTTCTTT.

With regard to this clonotype: The final CDR3 position lacks the conserved phenylalanine or tryptophan, pointing to a likely read error. This chain links TRBV6-1 with TRBJ2-3, with unresolved D. The CDR3 has 12 residues. Germline V gene sequence: CDR1 MNHNS, CDR2 SASEGT. CDR3 nucleotide sequence: TGTGCCAGCAAACCCAGCACAAATACCCAGTATTTG. Residues: CASKPSTNTQYL.

The gene calls are TRBV6-6 and TRBJ1-3; the D is unclear. The germline gives CDR1 MNHNY, CDR2 SVGAGI (reference sequence). The CDR3 extends over 15 amino acids. V was trimmed by 0 bases and J by 0 bases, leaving 6 bases between them. The DNA of the CDR3 is TGTGCCAGCAGTTACTCGGAGAACTCTGGAAACACCATATATTTT. Translating gives CASSYSENSGNTIYF.

This clonotype has only one observation. The rearrangement uses TRBV11-1 and TRBJ2-1, with D tentatively TRBD2 (6 bases). Trimming removed 3 bases from V and 1 base from J, with 19 bases in between. The CDR3 is 18 residues long. Germline V lookup: CDR1 SGHAT, CDR2 FQDESV (reference sequence). The CDR3 protein is CASSLRSLARGSYNEQFF. The CDR3 DNA reads as TGTGCCAGCAGCTTGAGATCCCTAGCGAGGGGATCCTACAATGAGCAGTTCTTC.

The V gene is TRBV29-1, the J gene TRBJ1-2; weak D call: TRBD1 (6 bases). This CDR3 is 14 amino acids long. The germline V gene has CDR1 SQVTM and CDR2 ANQGSEA. The CDR3 bases are TGCAGTGTCCACGGCATAGGGGGAGAGTATGGCTACACCTTC. The encoded protein is CSVHGIGGEYGYTF.

As regards this clonotype: An end of the junction does not agree with germline; a read error may underlie this. The rearrangement uses TRBV2 and TRBJ2-3; tentatively, D is TRBD1 (5 bases). Germline assignment: CDR1 SNHLY and CDR2 FYNNEI. The CDR3 runs to 14 residues. The CDR3 reads CASSKTEFTDTHYF. For the CDR3, the DNA is TGTGCCAGCAGTAAGACAGAGTTCACAGATACGCATTATTTT.

By share, this clonotype ranks as medium-sized. This chain uses TRBV11-2 with TRBJ2-4; 10 bases agree with TRBD2. Germline V gene lookup returns CDR1 SGHAT and CDR2 FQNNGV. Trimming cost V 0 bases and J 1 base; bases outside gene matches: 3. There are 17 residues in the CDR3. CDR3 bases: TGTGCCAGCAGCTTAGATACTAGCGGGATTGCCAAAAACATTCAGTACTTC. Its translation: CASSLDTSGIAKNIQYF.

About this clonotype itself: The conserved phenylalanine or tryptophan is not found at the CDR3 terminus, so this likely reflects a read error. This chain connects TRBV24-1 to TRBJ2-3, with D unclear. The CDR3 consists of 13 residues. The V gene's germline CDR1 is KGHDR and CDR2 SFDVKD. The CDR3 DNA is TGTGTCACCACGGCCTCCGGCACAGATACGCAGTATTCT. It specifies CVTTASGTDTQYS.

Concerning this clonotype: Its ends do not fully match the called genes, so a read error is possible. This sequence joins TRBV2 and TRBJ1-1; no reliable D call. Germline values: CDR1 SNHLY, CDR2 FYNNEI. This CDR3 region has 11 residues. CDR3 loop: CASTNRGEAFF. For the CDR3, the DNA is TGCGCCAGCACCAACCGGGGAGAAGCTTTCTTT.

A word on this clonotype: At one of its ends the junction is not consistent with the germline gene, which may arise from a read error. The chain carries TRBV5-5 and TRBJ2-7; D not resolved. Germline V gene lookup returns CDR1 SGHKS and CDR2 YYEKEE (reference sequence). This CDR3 has 16 amino acids. The chain's CDR3 is CVSSSRNTPDYYEQYF. CDR3 bases: TGTGTCAGCAGCTCCCGTAACACCCCGGATTACTACGAGCAGTACTTC.

Concerning this clonotype: The junction departs from germline at one end; a sequencing error may be responsible. This chain connects TRBV4-3 to TRBJ1-1, with 7 nucleotides matching TRBD1. The CDR3 consists of 15 residues. Germline V gene lookup returns CDR1 LGHNA and CDR2 YSLEER. DNA for the CDR3: TGCGCAAGCAGCGCCCAGCGGACAGGTGACACTGAAGCTTTCTTT. Translated, it gives CASSAQRTGDTEAFF.

This clonotype came up a few times. The chain uses TRBV12-3 or TRBV12-4 and TRBJ2-1; TRBD2 matches at 12 bases. The trim removed 7 bases at V and 9 bases at J, leaving 7 bases unmatched. The CDR3 is 14 residues long. The CDR3 loop reads CASTRLAGAGEQFF. The CDR3 nucleotides read TGTGCCAGCACTCGACTAGCGGGAGCTGGTGAGCAGTTCTTC.

Details on this clonotype: An end of the junction does not agree with germline; a read error may underlie this. This chain uses TRBV29-1 with TRBJ2-1; 15 bases are a match to TRBD2. CDR3 length: 15 amino acids. Looked up from germline, CDR1 is SQVTM and CDR2 is ANQGSEA. CDR3 DNA: TGCAACGTTGGACTAGCGGGAGGGTTCTACAGTAAGCAGTTCTTC. Translated: CNVGLAGGFYSKQFF.

Details on this clonotype: Its ends do not fully match the called genes, so a read error is possible. The V gene is TRBV28, the J gene TRBJ2-1, with no clear D. The CDR3 runs to 15 residues. Germline V CDR1 and CDR2: MDHEN, SYDVKM. CDR3 amino acids: CAGSALTVEGNEQFF. CDR3 in DNA: TGTGCCGGCAGTGCTCTAACGGTTGAAGGGAATGAGCAGTTCTTC.

Comment on this clonotype: The junction departs from germline at one end; a sequencing error may be responsible. The chain links TRBV7-9 to TRBJ2-7; D not certain. Germline V lookup: CDR1 SEHNR, CDR2 FQNEAQ (reference sequence). This CDR3 has 13 residues. As DNA, the CDR3 is TGTGCCAGCAGCTTAAATCAGGCTTACGAGAAGCACTTC. Translation: CASSLNQAYEKHF.

A word on this clonotype: The junction departs from the called germline gene at one end, perhaps through a read error. V is TRBV28 and J is TRBJ2-5, with TRBD1 as a possible D gene (6 bases). The CDR3 is made up of 15 amino acids. Germline lookup yields CDR1 MDHEN and CDR2 SYDVKM. The CDR3 DNA reads as TGTACCAGCAGTCTCCATAGGGGGAACCAAGAGAGCCAGTACTTC. Amino acid sequence: CTSSLHRGNQESQYF.

On this clonotype itself: This could be a read error, since a much larger clone is one nucleotide away. The V and J genes are TRBV20-1 and TRBJ2-1, with a possible D match to TRBD2 (6 bases). The V end lost 6 bases, the J end lost 8 bases, and 23 bases lay between the germline ends. In germline, CDR1 is DFQATT, CDR2 SNEGSKA (reference sequence). The CDR3 consists of 15 residues. The CDR3 DNA is TGCAGTGCGACAAACGGGGGAGGCGTCGGGGATGAGCAGTTCTTC. It yields the protein CSATNGGGVGDEQFF.

The J gene is TRBJ1-2, the V gene TRBV7-2; D is uncertain. There are 14 residues in the CDR3. V shed 1 base and J shed 4 bases, with 10 bases lying between them. In germline, CDR1 is SGHTA, CDR2 FQGNSA. The CDR3 nucleotides read TGTGCCAGCAGCTTAGAGATTCCAGCCTATGGCTACACCTTC. The encoded protein is CASSLEIPAYGYTF.

Ten or more counts support this clonotype. The chain links TRBV6-5 to TRBJ2-1; D unresolved. V lost 6 bases, J lost 0 bases, and 9 bases lay in between. CDR1 and CDR2 (germline): MNHEY, SVGAGI. This CDR3 is built from 14 residues. The CDR3 bases are TGTGCCAGCAGCCCTATGAGCTCCTACAATGAGCAGTTCTTC. Translating gives CASSPMSSYNEQFF.

Details on this clonotype: A much larger clone differs from this one at a single base, so this may be a read error. The chain is built from TRBV4-3 and TRBJ2-1; TRBD1 might be the D (7 bases). The germline gives CDR1 LGHNA, CDR2 YSLEER. The CDR3 sequence is 14 residues long. In DNA, the CDR3 is TGCGCCAGCAGCCTGGGCAGGGGGAGGAATGAGCAGCTCTTC. The encoded protein is CASSLGRGRNEQLF.

The J gene is TRBJ1-1, the V gene TRBV12-3 or TRBV12-4; D may be TRBD1 (6 bases). V was trimmed by 5 bases and J by 11 bases, leaving 15 bases between them. The CDR3 is made up of 12 amino acids. CDR3 loop: CASSEQGGLAFF. Here the CDR3 DNA reads TGTGCCAGCAGTGAACAGGGTGGGCTGGCTTTCTTT.

Points on this clonotype: Germline and junction disagree at one end, which may indicate a read error. CDR3 sequence (DNA): TGTACCCGCAGCCAAGGTGGGTTGAACACTGAAGGTTTCTTT. Translated, it gives CTRSQGGLNTEGFF. V and J are TRBV4-2 and TRBJ1-1; D is ambiguous. The CDR3 is made up of 14 amino acids. Germline assignment: CDR1 LGHNA and CDR2 YNFKEQ.

This chain uses TRBV19 with TRBJ2-1, with 8 positions matching TRBD2. Germline lookup yields CDR1 LNHDA and CDR2 SQIVND (reference sequence). Trimming cost V 3 bases and J 4 bases; bases outside gene matches: 5. This CDR3 is built from 15 residues. Here the CDR3 reads CASSIALAVYNEQFF. CDR3 bases: TGTGCCAGTAGTATCGCACTAGCGGTTTACAATGAGCAGTTCTTC.

This clonotype has at least ten counts. The conserved phenylalanine or tryptophan normally closing the CDR3 is absent here, so this likely arose from a read error. The chain combines TRBV5-1 with TRBJ2-7; TRBD1 agrees at 8 bases. Per the germline V gene, CDR1 is SGHRS and CDR2 is YFSETQ. This CDR3 region has 13 residues. Germline trimming cut 0 bases from V and 6 bases from J; bases unmatched to any gene: 2. The CDR3 DNA sequence: TGCGCCAGCAGCTTGGGGACAGGGCGCGAGCAGTACCTC. Protein product: CASSLGTGREQYL.